These T cell receptor beta chains were read from a single sample in a study of OX40 agonist ivuxolimab in advanced cancers. Produced via immunoSEQ multiplex PCR; TCRdb's table is partial and in-frame only. The repertoire holds about 55,000 clones, with 65% to 85% as singletons. Sequenced here: CD4+ or CD8+ T cells sorted from blood, sampled in a trial of the OX40 agonist ivuxolimab. These receptors came from an adult with an advanced solid tumor such as melanoma, head and neck, liver or kidney cancer. CDR3s include the opening cysteine and the closing phenylalanine or tryptophan. The D gene is left open where the match is weak. Size tells how often a clone was seen (once, few, many) or the class of an expanded clone, and some rows leave it out.

clone size: .; D gene: .; V gene: TRBV7-6; J gene: TRBJ1-1; CDR3 protein: CASSLTGMNTEAFF; CDR3 DNA: TGTGCCAGCAGCTTAACCGGGATGAACACTGAAGCTTTCTTT
clone size: .; D gene: .; V gene: TRBV9; J gene: TRBJ1-1; CDR3 protein: CASSVGSGNTEAFF; CDR3 DNA: TGTGCCAGCAGCGTAGGATCGGGGAACACTGAAGCTTTCTTT
clone size: .; D gene: .; V gene: TRBV10-3; J gene: TRBJ2-5; CDR3 protein: CAISDRGETQYF; CDR3 DNA: TGTGCCATCAGTGACAGGGGAGAGACCCAGTACTTC
clone size: .; D gene: TRBD1; V gene: TRBV7-3; J gene: TRBJ2-7; CDR3 protein: CASSAGQGREQYF; CDR3 DNA: TGTGCCAGCAGCGCAGGACAGGGACGCGAGCAGTACTTC
clone size: .; D gene: .; V gene: TRBV5-5; J gene: TRBJ2-2; CDR3 protein: CASSYTGQNTGELFF; CDR3 DNA: TGTGCCAGCAGCTACACGGGACAGAACACCGGGGAGCTGTTTTTT
clone size: .; D gene: .; V gene: TRBV25-1; J gene: TRBJ2-7; CDR3 protein: CASSDVGADSYEQYF; CDR3 DNA: TGTGCCAGCAGTGATGTAGGGGCCGACTCCTACGAGCAGTACTTC
clone size: once; D gene: .; V gene: TRBV28; J gene: TRBJ2-2; CDR3 protein: CASSFGVIGELFF; CDR3 DNA: TGTGCCAGCAGTTTCGGGGTCATCGGGGAGCTGTTTTTT
clone size: once; D gene: .; V gene: TRBV15; J gene: TRBJ2-1; CDR3 protein: CATSRARDRGEQFF; CDR3 DNA: TGTGCCACCAGCAGAGCAAGAGATCGGGGTGAGCAGTTCTTC
clone size: .; D gene: .; V gene: TRBV18; J gene: TRBJ1-2; CDR3 protein: CASSPSTGYHGYTF; CDR3 DNA: TGTGCCAGCTCACCGTCCACAGGGTATCATGGCTACACCTTC
clone size: .; D gene: .; V gene: TRBV18; J gene: TRBJ1-5; CDR3 protein: CASSPPGGQPQHF; CDR3 DNA: TGTGCCAGCTCACCGCCCGGGGGTCAGCCCCAGCATTTT
clone size: .; D gene: .; V gene: TRBV29-1; J gene: TRBJ1-1; CDR3 protein: CSAVTENLEAFF; CDR3 DNA: TGCAGCGCCGTGACGGAGAACCTGGAAGCTTTCTTT
clone size: .; D gene: .; V gene: TRBV7-7; J gene: TRBJ2-5; CDR3 protein: CASSLGGGGQETQYF; CDR3 DNA: TGTGCTAGCAGCTTAGGCGGGGGCGGCCAAGAGACCCAGTACTTC
clone size: few; D gene: .; V gene: TRBV7-8; J gene: TRBJ2-2; CDR3 protein: CASSPYRVPNTGELFF; CDR3 DNA: TGTGCCAGCTCTCCCTACAGGGTCCCGAACACCGGGGAGCTGTTTTTT
clone size: .; D gene: .; V gene: TRBV9; J gene: TRBJ2-5; CDR3 protein: CASSVGGPLSETQYF; CDR3 DNA: TGTGCCAGCAGCGTCGGGGGGCCGCTTAGCGAGACCCAGTACTTC
clone size: few; D gene: .; V gene: TRBV5-1; J gene: TRBJ1-1; CDR3 protein: CASSSQQLMNTEAFF; CDR3 DNA: TGCGCCAGCAGCTCTCAACAGTTAATGAACACTGAAGCTTTCTTT
clone size: .; D gene: .; V gene: TRBV29-1; J gene: TRBJ1-5; CDR3 protein: CSVGEGWNQPQHF; CDR3 DNA: TGCAGCGTTGGTGAGGGTTGGAATCAGCCCCAGCATTTT
clone size: .; D gene: .; V gene: TRBV10-3; J gene: TRBJ2-5; CDR3 protein: CAISERSQETQYF; CDR3 DNA: TGTGCCATCAGTGAGCGATCCCAAGAGACCCAGTACTTC
clone size: once; D gene: TRBD1; V gene: TRBV4-3; J gene: TRBJ1-1; CDR3 protein: CASSQDSGGQGVASFAEAFF; CDR3 DNA: TGCGCCAGCAGCCAAGATTCGGGGGGACAGGGGGTTGCGTCGTTCGCTGAAGCTTTCTTT
clone size: .; D gene: .; V gene: TRBV16; J gene: TRBJ2-3; CDR3 protein: CASSQSGVDTQYF; CDR3 DNA: TGTGCCAGCAGCCAATCCGGAGTAGATACGCAGTATTTT
clone size: .; D gene: .; V gene: TRBV27; J gene: TRBJ1-5; CDR3 protein: CASSFMDSNQPQHF; CDR3 DNA: TGTGCCAGCAGTTTCATGGATAGCAATCAGCCCCAGCATTTT
clone size: .; D gene: TRBD1; V gene: TRBV2; J gene: TRBJ1-2; CDR3 protein: CASSQEGPRDSGFRF; CDR3 DNA: TGTGCCAGCAGTCAGGAGGGTCCCCGGGACAGCGGATTCCGATTC
clone size: .; D gene: .; V gene: TRBV6-5; J gene: TRBJ2-3; CDR3 protein: CASSRTVLTDTQYF; CDR3 DNA: TGTGCCAGCAGCCGGACAGTCCTCACAGATACGCAGTATTTT
clone size: .; D gene: .; V gene: TRBV5-1; J gene: TRBJ2-7; CDR3 protein: CASSSLRGEQYF; CDR3 DNA: TGCGCCAGCAGCTCTCTCAGGGGCGAGCAGTACTTC
clone size: .; D gene: TRBD1; V gene: TRBV18; J gene: TRBJ2-1; CDR3 protein: CASSPGTGVEQFF; CDR3 DNA: TGTGCCAGCTCACCAGGGACAGGGGTTGAGCAGTTCTTC
clone size: .; D gene: .; V gene: TRBV6-4; J gene: TRBJ1-6; CDR3 protein: CASSSSGNSPLHF; CDR3 DNA: TGTGCCAGCAGTTCAAGTGGTAATTCACCCCTCCACTTT
clone size: .; D gene: TRBD2; V gene: TRBV9; J gene: TRBJ2-3; CDR3 protein: CASSVASGHTDTQYF; CDR3 DNA: TGTGCCAGCAGCGTAGCTAGCGGCCACACAGATACGCAGTATTTT
clone size: once; D gene: .; V gene: TRBV18; J gene: TRBJ2-7; CDR3 protein: CASSPRAVYEQYF; CDR3 DNA: TGTGCCAGCTCACCACGGGCCGTATACGAGCAGTACTTC
clone size: .; D gene: TRBD2; V gene: TRBV11-1; J gene: TRBJ2-2; CDR3 protein: CASSPDRGGNTGELFF; CDR3 DNA: TGTGCCAGCAGCCCCGACCGGGGGGGGAACACCGGGGAGCTGTTTTTT
clone size: .; D gene: .; V gene: TRBV27; J gene: TRBJ2-4; CDR3 protein: CASSSQNGGNIQYF; CDR3 DNA: TGTGCCAGTTCATCCCAGAATGGAGGAAACATTCAGTACTTC